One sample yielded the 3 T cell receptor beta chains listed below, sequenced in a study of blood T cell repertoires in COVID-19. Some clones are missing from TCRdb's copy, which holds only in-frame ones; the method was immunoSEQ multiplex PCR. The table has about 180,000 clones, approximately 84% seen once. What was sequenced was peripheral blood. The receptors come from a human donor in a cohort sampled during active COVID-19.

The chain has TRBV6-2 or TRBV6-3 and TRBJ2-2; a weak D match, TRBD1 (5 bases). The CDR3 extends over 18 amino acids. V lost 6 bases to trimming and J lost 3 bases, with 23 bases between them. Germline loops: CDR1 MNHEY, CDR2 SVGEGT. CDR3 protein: CASSRPSLDRSYTGELFF. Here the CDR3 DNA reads TGTGCCAGCAGCCGACCCTCCCTCGACAGATCTTACACCGGGGAGCTGTTTTTT.

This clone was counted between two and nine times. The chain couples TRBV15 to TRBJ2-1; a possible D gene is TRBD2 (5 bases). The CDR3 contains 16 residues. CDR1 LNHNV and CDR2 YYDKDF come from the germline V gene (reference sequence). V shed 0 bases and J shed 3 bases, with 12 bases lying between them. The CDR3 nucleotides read TGTGCCACCAGCAGAGAGCAGCCCGGGGTCTACAATGAGCAGTTCTTC. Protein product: CATSREQPGVYNEQFF.

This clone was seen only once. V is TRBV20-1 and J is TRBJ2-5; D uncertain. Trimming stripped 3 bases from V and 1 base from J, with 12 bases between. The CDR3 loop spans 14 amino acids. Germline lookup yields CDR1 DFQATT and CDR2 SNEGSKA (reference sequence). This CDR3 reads CSASGSLAQETQYF. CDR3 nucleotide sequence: TGCAGTGCTAGTGGGTCTTTGGCCCAAGAGACCCAGTACTTC.